The following is a TCR beta chain sequence with its context. The sample is drawn from a study of blood T cell repertoires in COVID-19. The V gene's germline CDR1 is SGHTA and CDR2 FQGNSA. This CDR3 has 16 amino acids. Trimming took 2 bases from V and 0 from J; bases not matched to a gene: 4. Using immunoSEQ multiplex PCR, the repertoire was profiled, and TCRdb retains in-frame clones only, with some absent. The sample carries 90,000 to 110,000 clones, about four fifths recorded once. The V call is TRBV7-2, the J call TRBJ1-3, with 7 bases lining up with TRBD1. Sequencing used peripheral blood. This TCR was recovered from a woman of 80 years or more with acute or convalescent COVID-19. The CDR3 protein is CASSLRGRNSGNTIYF. CDR3 in DNA: TGTGCCAGCAGCTTAAGGGGGCGCAACTCTGGAAACACCATATATTTT. The full variable domain, with the rest looked up from reference TRBV7-2 and TRBJ1-3, is GAGVSQSPSNKVTEKGKDVELRCDPISGHTALYWYRQSLGQGLEFLIYFQGNSAPDKSGLPSDRFSAERTGGSVSTLTIQRTQQEDSAVYLCASSLRGRNSGNTIYFGEGSWLTVV.